These 23 T cell receptor beta chains share one sample of origin, sequenced in a study of chemoradiotherapy in HPV16-positive cancers. Assay used: immunoSEQ multiplex PCR; TCRdb lists only in-frame clones, some missing. Among about 8,900 clones listed, about 90% were seen once. Specimen: blood, collected from a patient who underwent chemoradiotherapy. These receptors were collected from a human donor with HPV-associated anogenital cancer.

V gene TRBV7-8 combines with J gene TRBJ2-1, with 11 bases matching TRBD2. CDR1 SGHVS and CDR2 FQNEAQ come from the germline V gene. J was trimmed by 2 bases and V by 2 bases; bases with no gene match: 5. This CDR3 has 17 amino acids. CDR3 DNA: TGTGCCAGCAGCTTATACATAGCGGGGGGGACCTACAATGAGCAGTTCTTC. Its protein product is CASSLYIAGGTYNEQFF.

This chain links TRBV6-1 with TRBJ2-3; D remains unclear. Looked up from germline, CDR1 is MNHNS and CDR2 is SASEGT. Trimming shortened V by 1 base and J by 0 bases, and 8 bases separated the two germline ends. The CDR3 is 15 residues long. The CDR3 DNA follows: TGTGCCAGCAGTGAAGGGCAGGTTAGCACAGATACGCAGTATTTT. Translating it yields CASSEGQVSTDTQYF.

The chain carries TRBV5-1 and TRBJ1-1; D remains ambiguous. With 2 bases removed from V and 7 bases from J, the gap between germline ends came to 12 bases. This CDR3 is 13 amino acids long. The germline V gene encodes CDR1 SGHRS and CDR2 YFSETQ. For the CDR3, the DNA is TGCGCCAGCAGCTTCTCCGACACCCGTGAAGCTTTCTTT. Residues: CASSFSDTREAFF.

The gene calls are TRBV1 and TRBJ2-1. TRBV1 is a pseudogene. CDR3 length equals 18 residues. The CDR3 loop reads CTSSQGVRDARSYNEQFF. Written as DNA, the CDR3 is TGCACCAGCAGCCAAGGAGTAAGGGACGCCCGCTCCTACAATGAGCAGTTCTTC.

This chain uses TRBV30 with TRBJ2-1; D not certain. V was cut by 0 bases and J by 5 bases, with 8 bases left in between. Germline assignment: CDR1 GTSNPN and CDR2 SVGIG (reference sequence). The length of the CDR3 is 13 residues. The CDR3 DNA reads as TGTGCCTGGAGTGTTATGGTACACAATGAGCAGTTCTTC. This codes for CAWSVMVHNEQFF.

This chain links TRBV6-4 with TRBJ1-1; D might be TRBD1 (5 bases). V dropped 6 bases and J dropped 3 bases, with 11 bases sitting between them. The CDR3 has 13 amino acids. In germline, CDR1 is MRHNA, CDR2 SNTAGT. The CDR3 DNA reads TGTGCCAGCAGCGTAGGGGCTTACACTGAAGCTTTCTTT. Its protein product is CASSVGAYTEAFF.

The DNA for the CDR3 is TGTGCCAGCACTGCGAATTCACCCCTCCACTTT. This translates into CASTANSPLHF. V is TRBV2 and J is TRBJ1-6; D ambiguous. The germline V and J ends were trimmed by 7 bases and 7 bases, with 5 bases remaining between them. The germline V gene encodes CDR1 SNHLY and CDR2 FYNNEI. This CDR3 has 11 amino acids.

The J gene is TRBJ1-2, the V gene TRBV29-1; TRBD1 matches 8 bases. Germline CDR1 SQVTM, CDR2 ANQGSEA. CDR3 length equals 13 residues. V was clipped by 6 bases and J by 4 bases; unmatched bases: 7. For the CDR3, the DNA is TGCAGCGTATCCGCCGGGACAGGCTATGGCTACACCTTC. This sequence encodes CSVSAGTGYGYTF.

This clone was seen only once. The chain uses TRBV6-1 and TRBJ1-4; no definite D call. Germline V gene lookup returns CDR1 MNHNS and CDR2 SASEGT. The CDR3 spans 10 residues. Trimming pared 8 bases from V and 7 bases from J, leaving 5 bases between. The CDR3 here is CASWGEKLFF. In nucleotides, the CDR3 is TGTGCCAGCTGGGGTGAAAAACTGTTTTTT.

The chain uses TRBV7-2 and TRBJ2-1; D is ambiguous. Germline V lookup: CDR1 SGHTA, CDR2 FQGNSA. The V and J ends lost 6 bases and 0 bases respectively, with 9 bases between them. The CDR3 loop spans 14 amino acids. In DNA form, the CDR3 reads TGTGCCAGCAGTGGCAGGAACTCCTACAATGAGCAGTTCTTC. Its translation is CASSGRNSYNEQFF.

This chain uses TRBV6-1 with TRBJ2-7; D may be TRBD1 or TRBD2 (5 bases each). There are 14 residues in the CDR3. Germline loops: CDR1 MNHNS, CDR2 SASEGT. Trimming took 2 bases from V and 6 from J, leaving 14 bases between them. The CDR3 is CASSEPRWGIEQYV. In DNA form, the CDR3 reads TGTGCCAGCAGTGAACCACGGTGGGGGATCGAGCAGTACGTC.

The table lists this clone with a count of one. This chain links TRBV21-1 with TRBJ2-7; the D call TRBD1 from the table was never checked on the DNA. TRBV21-1 is a pseudogene locus. The CDR3 is made up of 13 amino acids. The CDR3 nucleotides are TGTGCCAGCCGCCTTGATGTACAGGACGAGCAGTACGTC. This gives the protein CASRLDVQDEQYV.

CDR3 sequence: CASRNRENTEAFF. CDR3 DNA: TGCGCCAGCAGAAACAGGGAGAACACTGAAGCTTTCTTT. J is TRBJ1-1 and V is TRBV10-1, with TRBD1 as a possible D gene (6 bases). CDR1 is WNHNN and CDR2 is SYGVQD in the germline V gene (reference sequence). This CDR3 comprises 13 residues. V was cut by 6 bases and J by 1 base, with 9 bases left in between.

The chain couples TRBV6-1 to TRBJ1-5; 9 nucleotides match TRBD1. V shed 6 bases, J shed 3 bases, and the junction held 6 bases outside the gene matches. Looked up from germline, CDR1 is MNHNS and CDR2 is SASEGT. This CDR3 contains 15 residues. The CDR3 DNA reads as TGTGCCAGCAGACAGGACAGGGGAGACAATCAGCCCCAGCATTTT. Residues: CASRQDRGDNQPQHF.

The chain combines TRBV29-1 with TRBJ1-2; D gene ambiguous. Trimming removed 4 bases from V and 2 bases from J, with 17 bases in between. Per germline, CDR1 SQVTM and CDR2 ANQGSEA. The CDR3 is 15 amino acids. The CDR3 reads CSVVWLGGRNYGYTF. CDR3 DNA sequence: TGCAGCGTTGTATGGTTGGGAGGCAGGAACTATGGCTACACCTTC.

This rearrangement joins TRBV4-1 to TRBJ1-6; 9 bases are shared with TRBD1. Germline lookup yields CDR1 MGHRA and CDR2 YSYEKL. Unmatched junction bases numbered 8, after V lost 4 bases and J lost 10 bases. The CDR3 runs to 15 residues. CDR3 protein: CASSLGTGSHSPLHF. For the CDR3, the DNA is TGCGCCAGCAGCCTGGGGACAGGGAGTCACTCACCCCTCCACTTT.

The rearrangement uses TRBV10-2 and TRBJ2-7; perhaps TRBD2 as D (5 bases). Germline values: CDR1 WSHSY, CDR2 SAAADI. Trimming left V 3 bases short and J 2 bases short, with 5 bases between. The CDR3 is made up of 12 amino acids. The CDR3 DNA reads TGCGCCAGCAGTGACGGGGCCTACGAGCAGTACGTC. The encoded protein is CASSDGAYEQYV.

This sequence joins TRBV27 and TRBJ2-2; weak D call: TRBD1 (5 bases). Germline CDR1 reads MNHEY; CDR2 reads SMNVEV (reference sequence). The CDR3 runs to 14 residues. Trimming removed 5 bases at V and 0 bases at J, with 7 bases between. For the CDR3, the DNA is TGTGCCAGCAGTCGACAGACGAACACCGGGGAGCTGTTTTTT. Its translation is CASSRQTNTGELFF.

V gene TRBV19 combines with J gene TRBJ1-1; perhaps TRBD1 as D (5 bases). The germline gives CDR1 LNHDA, CDR2 SQIVND (reference sequence). The CDR3 sequence is 15 residues long. V was cut by 5 bases and J by 2 bases, with 15 bases left in between. The CDR3 nucleotides read TGTGCCAGTAGTGCCCGGTCGGGGGGTAACACTGAAGCTTTCTTT. This gives the protein CASSARSGGNTEAFF.

The genes are TRBV19 and TRBJ2-2; 12 bases are a match to TRBD2. With 6 bases clipped from V and 6 bases from J, the junction kept 8 bases outside the gene matches. Germline V lookup: CDR1 LNHDA, CDR2 SQIVND (reference sequence). The CDR3 has 16 residues. Here the CDR3 reads CASSAPGLAGPGELFF. CDR3 nucleotides: TGTGCCAGTAGCGCCCCGGGACTAGCGGGCCCCGGGGAGCTGTTTTTT.

The chain carries TRBV29-1 and TRBJ1-2, with D perhaps TRBD1 (5 bases). Trimming pared 5 bases from V and 8 bases from J, leaving 15 bases between. Germline V lookup: CDR1 SQVTM, CDR2 ANQGSEA. The CDR3 covers 12 residues. This chain's CDR3 is CSVLAGIWGYTF. The CDR3 DNA reads TGCAGCGTTTTGGCAGGGATCTGGGGCTACACCTTC.

As for this clone: Its ends do not fully match the called genes, so a read error is possible. The CDR3 is CASSTGGAGDTIYF. The CDR3, as DNA: TGTGCCAGTAGTACCGGGGGGGCTGGAGACACCATATATTTT. The V call is TRBV19, the J call TRBJ1-3; TRBD1 might be the D (6 bases). This CDR3 has 14 residues. Germline V CDR1 and CDR2: LNHDA, SQIVND (reference sequence).

The rearrangement links TRBV7-9 to TRBJ1-1, with D tentatively TRBD1 (5 bases). Trimming pared 1 base from V and 7 bases from J, leaving 7 bases between. This CDR3 has 12 amino acids. Germline assignment: CDR1 SEHNR and CDR2 FQNEAQ (reference sequence). The CDR3 here is CASSLGGLEAFF. The DNA of the CDR3 is TGTGCCAGCAGCTTAGGGGGCCTTGAAGCTTTCTTT.